The clone carrying this T cell receptor (beta chain) was counted only a few times. The data were obtained in a study of T cell responses to AZD1222 COVID-19 vaccine. V shed 8 bases and J shed 0 bases, with 13 bases lying between them. Germline V gives CDR1 SQVTM, CDR2 ANQGSEA. This CDR3 spans 13 amino acids. Clones were sequenced by immunoSEQ multiplex PCR, and TCRdb holds only the in-frame ones, with some missing. The sample contains approximately 180,000 clones, 90% of which appear only once. This clonotype was obtained from an adult in good health. This specimen was peripheral blood, taken on day 0 of AZD1222 vaccination. The chain has TRBV29-1 and TRBJ1-2, with D unresolved. CDR3 loop: CSLREGPNYGYTF. The CDR3 bases are TGCAGCCTCCGTGAGGGTCCTAACTATGGCTACACCTTC.